Following are 15 T cell receptor beta chains from one sample sequenced in a study of T cells in Graves' hyperthyroidism and ophthalmopathy. What was amplified from RNA transcripts were TCR beta CDR3 regions. With the HTBI primer set, the TCR CDR3 went through a first round of RT-PCR. TCRdb redid the calling of the multiplex PCR reads with MiXCR, one entry per CDR3 protein. Here the sample spans about 570,000 distinct CDR3 sequences, about 15% being singletons. Sequencing was done on a sample of blood. The receptors were sampled from a woman aged 40 to 50 with Graves' hyperthyroidism.

CDR3 sequence reads: CASSIDLNSYNEQFF. DNA of the CDR3: TGTGCCAGTAGTATAGATCTCAACTCCTACAATGAGCAGTTCTTC. This sequence joins TRBV19 and TRBJ2-1; D gene ambiguous. In germline, CDR1 is LNHDA, CDR2 SQIVND (reference sequence). Trimming shortened V by 0 bases and J by 0 bases, and 6 bases separated the two germline ends. The CDR3 is 15 amino acids.

This clonotype showed up many times. The chain links TRBV6-1 to TRBJ2-7; the match to TRBD1 covers 9 bases. After removal of 6 bases from V and 1 base from J, the junction contained 10 bases not matched to a gene. Germline loops: CDR1 MNHNS, CDR2 SASEGT. CDR3 length: 16 amino acids. The CDR3 loop is CASSATRGTGSYEQYF. CDR3 sequence (DNA): TGTGCCAGCAGCGCGACCCGGGGGACAGGGTCCTACGAGCAGTACTTC.

This clonotype was recorded at least ten times. The genes are TRBV27 and TRBJ2-7; 8 bases line up with TRBD1. Germline loops: CDR1 MNHEY, CDR2 SMNVEV (reference sequence). There are 13 residues in the CDR3. Losses at the gene ends were 9 bases for V and 3 bases for J; bases not matched to a gene: 7. This CDR3 is CASGTGGLYEQYF. The CDR3 DNA reads TGTGCCAGTGGGACAGGCGGCCTCTACGAGCAGTACTTC.

The sample holds many counts of this clonotype. The chain links TRBV3-1 to TRBJ2-2; D tentatively fits TRBD1 or TRBD2 (6 bases each). The CDR3 is made up of 15 amino acids. CDR1 LGHDT and CDR2 YNNKEL come from the germline V gene (reference sequence). V was pared by 8 bases and J by 0 bases, with 13 bases between. The CDR3 spells CASQGGTTNTGELFF. The CDR3 nucleotides read TGTGCCAGCCAAGGCGGGACAACGAACACCGGGGAGCTGTTTTTT.

This clonotype turned up a few times. In nucleotides, the CDR3 is TGCGCCAGCAGCTTGGATGCAGGGTCTAGCACAGATACGCAGTATTTT. It encodes CASSLDAGSSTDTQYF. The chain employs TRBV5-1 and TRBJ2-3, with D possibly TRBD1 on 5 matching bases. V lost 0 bases and J lost 0, with 11 bases in between. The germline V gene has CDR1 SGHRS and CDR2 YFSETQ. The CDR3 is 16 amino acids.

This clonotype was observed many times. The chain combines TRBV6-1 with TRBJ2-7; D is possibly TRBD2 (6 bases). The CDR3 consists of 13 residues. V lost 10 bases to trimming and J lost 0 bases, with 13 bases between them. Germline V gene data show CDR1 as MNHNS and CDR2 as SASEGT. CDR3 nucleotides: TGTGCCACAAAGGAGGGGAGCTCCTACGAGCAGTACTTC. Encoded protein: CATKEGSSYEQYF.

This clonotype was counted only a few times. The chain uses TRBV12-3 or TRBV12-4 and TRBJ1-6; no definite D call. Trimming removed 2 bases from V and 2 bases from J, with 10 bases in between. The CDR3 spans 16 residues. CDR3 DNA: TGTGCCAGCAGTTTAACAGCGAGCCCCTATAATTCACCCCTCCACTTT. This encodes CASSLTASPYNSPLHF.

The rearrangement joins TRBV19 to TRBJ2-2; perhaps TRBD2 as D (6 bases). The V gene's germline CDR1 is LNHDA and CDR2 SQIVND (reference sequence). Trimming removed 3 bases from V and 7 bases from J, with 9 bases in between. This CDR3 region has 13 residues. The CDR3 loop is CASSIPGVGELFF. CDR3 bases: TGTGCCAGTAGTATCCCGGGGGTCGGGGAGCTGTTTTTT.

This clonotype showed up just a few times. A much larger clone differs by one base, so this may be a read error. CDR3 sequence reads: CASSQYRGEQYF. CDR3 coding DNA: TGCGCCAGCAGCCAATACAGGGGTGAGCAGTACTTC. This chain connects TRBV5-1 to TRBJ2-7, with 7 bases that match TRBD1. The CDR3 spans 12 residues. The germline gives CDR1 SGHRS, CDR2 YFSETQ. The V segment lost 4 bases and the J segment 7 bases; nucleotides outside the gene matches: 5.

This clonotype was found a few times. The CDR3 DNA reads TGTGCCAGCAGTCTTAGGATTCCGACCATCGGGGTGGGACAGGTCCCCTACGAGCAGTACTTC. Protein sequence: CASSLRIPTIGVGQVPYEQYF. The chain couples TRBV27 to TRBJ2-7, with TRBD1 matching 8 bases. The length of the CDR3 is 21 residues. The J segment lost 2 bases and the V segment lost 5 bases, leaving 26 bases of the junction unmatched. The germline V gene has CDR1 MNHEY and CDR2 SMNVEV (reference sequence).

The sample holds a few counts of this clonotype. V is TRBV11-1 and J is TRBJ1-2, with D tentatively TRBD1 (6 bases). Germline CDR1 is SGHAT and CDR2 is FQDESV (reference sequence). V shed 6 bases and J shed 7 bases, with 15 bases lying between them. The CDR3 totals 13 residues. The CDR3 bases are TGTGCCAGCAGGAACCAGGGGCTGAGTGGCTACACCTTC. Protein: CASRNQGLSGYTF.

This clonotype was seen a single time. The chain employs TRBV19 and TRBJ2-1; D gene uncertain. This CDR3 is built from 13 residues. V was pared by 3 bases and J by 7 bases, with 10 bases between. Germline V gene lookup returns CDR1 LNHDA and CDR2 SQIVND (reference sequence). The CDR3 protein is CASSISLRNEQFF. Written as DNA, the CDR3 is TGTGCCAGTAGTATTAGTCTGCGAAATGAGCAGTTCTTC.

This clonotype was seen many times. The chain recombines TRBV28 with TRBJ2-5; 7 bases fit TRBD2. There are 14 residues in the CDR3. The V gene end was trimmed by 4 bases and the J gene end by 3 bases; junction bases not matched to a gene: 5. Germline CDR1 reads MDHEN; CDR2 reads SYDVKM. The CDR3 protein is CASSSSGTKETQYF. The CDR3 coding sequence is TGTGCCAGCAGTTCAAGCGGGACGAAAGAGACCCAGTACTTC. The whole variable domain, filled in from reference TRBV28 and TRBJ2-5, reads DVKVTQSSRYLVKRTGEKVFLECVQDMDHENMFWYRQDPGLGLRLIYFSYDVKMKEKGDIPEGYSVSREKKERFSLILESASTNQTSMYLCASSSSGTKETQYFGPGTRLLVL.

This clonotype has a count of ten or more. The V call is TRBV20-1, the J call TRBJ2-2; maybe TRBD2 (5 bases). CDR1 DFQATT and CDR2 SNEGSKA come from the germline V gene (reference sequence). The CDR3 is 15 residues long. The V gene lost 0 bases and the J gene lost 2 bases, with 10 bases spanning the gap. CDR3 DNA: TGCAGTGCTAGAGATCGAGGGAGCAACACCGGGGAGCTGTTTTTT. Translated, it gives CSARDRGSNTGELFF.

This clonotype was recorded many times. This chain joins TRBV28 and TRBJ2-1, with a tentative D call TRBD1 (5 bases). Germline CDR1 MDHEN, CDR2 SYDVKM. Trimming took off 7 bases at V and 0 bases at J, with 10 bases between the two ends. The CDR3 spans 14 residues. The CDR3 spells CASTRQSSYNEQFF. The CDR3 DNA reads as TGTGCCAGCACTAGACAGAGCTCCTACAATGAGCAGTTCTTC.